The rows below give T cell receptor beta chains drawn from one sample of a study of lung T cells in sarcoidosis with Löfgren's syndrome. TCRdb ran MiXCR on the reads and lists one entry per CDR3 protein. This table holds about 20,000 distinct CDR3 sequences, less than 25% found once. What was sequenced was CD4+ T cells from PBMCs. The receptors derive from a human donor with sarcoidosis (Löfgren's syndrome or another form), or a control subject (not recorded which). The CDR3 runs from the conserved cysteine through the conserved F or W. D genes are given only for firm matches. Clone sizes are given selectively: once, few, many, or a class where the clone is expanded.

CDR3 protein: CASKNLLNTEAFF
CDR3 DNA: TGTGCCAGCAAAAACCTTTTGAACACTGAAGCTTTCTTT
J gene: TRBJ1-1
clone size: -
D gene: -
V gene: TRBV2

CDR3 protein: CASSSIPHFGQLDSNQPQHF
CDR3 DNA: TGTGCCAGCAGTTCCATACCCCACTTTGGACAGTTAGATAGCAATCAGCCCCAGCATTTT
J gene: TRBJ1-5
clone size: many
D gene: -
V gene: TRBV12-3/TRBV12-4

CDR3 protein: CASSYPSSSSGANVLTF
CDR3 DNA: TGTGCCAGCAGTTACCCATCCTCAAGCTCTGGGGCCAACGTCCTGACTTTC
J gene: TRBJ2-6
clone size: many
D gene: -
V gene: TRBV6-6

CDR3 protein: CANTTWAYTDTQYF
CDR3 DNA: TGTGCCAACACTACCTGGGCCTACACAGATACGCAATATTTT
J gene: TRBJ2-3
clone size: -
D gene: -
V gene: TRBV28

CDR3 protein: CASSQVLAGNERFF
CDR3 DNA: TGTGCCAGCAGCCAAGTCCTAGCGGGAAATGAGCGGTTCTTC
J gene: TRBJ2-1
clone size: -
D gene: TRBD2
V gene: TRBV3-1

CDR3 protein: CASSYPVLGQDFGPEAFF
CDR3 DNA: TGTGCCAGCAGTTATCCGGTCTTGGGGCAAGACTTCGGCCCTGAAGCTTTCTTT
J gene: TRBJ1-1
clone size: many
D gene: -
V gene: TRBV6-1

CDR3 protein: CASSASILEQYF
CDR3 DNA: TGTGCCAGCAGCGCATCTATCCTCGAGCAGTACTTC
J gene: TRBJ2-7
clone size: -
D gene: -
V gene: TRBV11-2

CDR3 protein: CASSVHSTDTQYF
CDR3 DNA: TGTGCCAGCAGCGTCCACAGCACAGATACGCAGTATTTT
J gene: TRBJ2-3
clone size: many
D gene: -
V gene: TRBV3-1

CDR3 protein: CAWNTGVQETRYF
CDR3 DNA: TGTGCCTGGAATACAGGGGTTCAAGAGACCCGGTACTTC
J gene: TRBJ2-5
clone size: -
D gene: TRBD1
V gene: TRBV30

CDR3 protein: CASSSISSYNEQFF
CDR3 DNA: TGTGCCAGCAGTTCAATAAGCTCCTACAATGAGCAGTTCTTC
J gene: TRBJ2-1
clone size: many
D gene: -
V gene: TRBV27

CDR3 protein: CASSRTTGEGYNEQFF
CDR3 DNA: TGTGCCAGCAGCCGAACGACAGGGGAGGGTTACAATGAGCAGTTCTTC
J gene: TRBJ2-1
clone size: many
D gene: -
V gene: TRBV7-9

CDR3 protein: CASSSRLNTEAFF
CDR3 DNA: TGCGCCAGCAGCTCCCGGTTGAACACTGAAGCTTTCTTT
J gene: TRBJ1-1
clone size: many
D gene: -
V gene: TRBV5-1

CDR3 protein: CSALVRATHNEQFF
CDR3 DNA: TGCAGTGCCCTGGTCCGGGCCACCCACAATGAGCAGTTCTTC
J gene: TRBJ2-1
clone size: medium-sized
D gene: -
V gene: TRBV20-1

CDR3 protein: CASSPHAGGGETQYF
CDR3 DNA: TGTGCCAGCAGCCCCCACGCGGGAGGCGGAGAGACCCAGTACTTC
J gene: TRBJ2-5
clone size: many
D gene: TRBD2
V gene: TRBV7-8

CDR3 protein: CASSIATDQETQYF
CDR3 DNA: TGTGCCAGTAGTATAGCAACAGACCAAGAGACCCAGTACTTC
J gene: TRBJ2-5
clone size: many
D gene: -
V gene: TRBV19

CDR3 protein: CSAAASGTSTDTQYF
CDR3 DNA: TGCAGTGCTGCGGCTAGCGGTACTAGCACAGATACGCAGTATTTT
J gene: TRBJ2-3
clone size: many
D gene: TRBD2
V gene: TRBV20-1

CDR3 protein: CSVVLTGSPNEQFF
CDR3 DNA: TGCAGCGTTGTACTGACAGGGAGTCCCAATGAGCAGTTCTTC
J gene: TRBJ2-1
clone size: -
D gene: TRBD1
V gene: TRBV29-1

CDR3 protein: CAWSVSGPNYGYTF
CDR3 DNA: TGTGCCTGGAGTGTATCGGGACCTAACTATGGCTACACCTTC
J gene: TRBJ1-2
clone size: -
D gene: -
V gene: TRBV30

CDR3 protein: CASSRQGAGYNEQFF
CDR3 DNA: TGTGCCAGCAGCCGACAGGGGGCTGGCTACAATGAGCAGTTCTTC
J gene: TRBJ2-1
clone size: few
D gene: TRBD1
V gene: TRBV7-9

CDR3 protein: CSVEGLADEQYF
CDR3 DNA: TGCAGCGTTGAAGGGCTAGCGGACGAGCAGTACTTC
J gene: TRBJ2-7
clone size: many
D gene: TRBD2
V gene: TRBV29-1

CDR3 protein: CSVSTGANTGELFF
CDR3 DNA: TGCAGCGTTTCGACAGGGGCGAACACCGGGGAGCTGTTTTTT
J gene: TRBJ2-2
clone size: -
D gene: TRBD1
V gene: TRBV29-1

CDR3 protein: CASSSGRALGSKNIQYF
CDR3 DNA: TGTGCCAGTAGTAGCGGGAGGGCCCTTGGGTCCAAAAACATTCAGTACTTC
J gene: TRBJ2-4
clone size: many
D gene: TRBD2
V gene: TRBV19

CDR3 protein: CASSASIIYEQYF
CDR3 DNA: TGTGCCAGCAGCGCTTCAATTATCTACGAGCAGTACTTC
J gene: TRBJ2-7
clone size: many
D gene: -
V gene: TRBV28

CDR3 protein: CASSGNLGYYGYTF
CDR3 DNA: TGTGCCAGCAGTGGCAACTTGGGCTACTATGGCTACACCTTC
J gene: TRBJ1-2
clone size: many
D gene: -
V gene: TRBV28

CDR3 protein: CASSLVRGMDTEAFF
CDR3 DNA: TGCGCCAGCAGCTTGGTTCGGGGCATGGACACTGAAGCTTTCTTT
J gene: TRBJ1-1
clone size: once
D gene: -
V gene: TRBV5-1

CDR3 protein: CASRHRGRNTEAFF
CDR3 DNA: TGTGCCAGCAGACATAGGGGGAGGAACACTGAAGCTTTCTTT
J gene: TRBJ1-1
clone size: -
D gene: -
V gene: TRBV27

CDR3 protein: CATSRDLPGLAGVGQGTQYF
CDR3 DNA: TGTGCCACCAGCAGGGATCTGCCGGGACTAGCGGGAGTAGGACAAGGGACCCAGTACTTC
J gene: TRBJ2-5
clone size: -
D gene: TRBD2
V gene: TRBV15

CDR3 protein: CSAGQQETQYF
CDR3 DNA: TGCAGCGCCGGACAGCAAGAGACCCAGTACTTC
J gene: TRBJ2-5
clone size: many
D gene: -
V gene: TRBV29-1

CDR3 protein: CASSPPGLAHQETQYF
CDR3 DNA: TGTGCCAGCTCACCACCGGGTTTAGCCCACCAAGAGACCCAGTACTTC
J gene: TRBJ2-5
clone size: many
D gene: -
V gene: TRBV18

CDR3 protein: CASSRNSGGVDTQYF
CDR3 DNA: TGTGCCAGCAGCCGAAATAGCGGGGGCGTGGATACGCAGTATTTT
J gene: TRBJ2-3
clone size: many
D gene: TRBD2
V gene: TRBV11-2